This T cell receptor beta chain is from a study of T cells in Graves' hyperthyroidism and ophthalmopathy. Study background: Pretreatment peripheral blood was obtained at initial diagnosis. Whole-study results and caveats: Most clonotypes expanded in the thyroid (above 0.001) were also present in blood. Patients with ophthalmopathy were separated from those with stable hyperthyroidism by a 13 V-J model. For ophthalmopathy, model prediction preceded onset by a median roughly 6.5 months.

The length of the CDR3 is 13 residues. V lost 0 bases to trimming and J lost 2 bases, with 4 bases between them. Germline-derived CDR1 and CDR2 are SGHRS and YFSETQ. In this sample, this clonotype turned up many times. What it recognizes is unknown. RNA transcripts were the template for amplifying TCR beta CDR3 regions. RT-PCR in the first round (using the HTBI primer set) targeted the TCR CDR3. One entry per CDR3 protein results from TCRdb running MiXCR on the multiplex PCR reads. This table holds approximately 530,000 distinct CDR3 sequences, 15% to 20% found once. The sequence was collected from a man between 35 and 55 years old with Graves' ophthalmopathy. The chain employs TRBV5-1 and TRBJ2-3; D gene ambiguous. The sample comprised blood. The CDR3: CASSLEPTDTQYF. The CDR3 bases are TGCGCCAGCAGCTTGGAGCCCACAGATACGCAGTATTTT.